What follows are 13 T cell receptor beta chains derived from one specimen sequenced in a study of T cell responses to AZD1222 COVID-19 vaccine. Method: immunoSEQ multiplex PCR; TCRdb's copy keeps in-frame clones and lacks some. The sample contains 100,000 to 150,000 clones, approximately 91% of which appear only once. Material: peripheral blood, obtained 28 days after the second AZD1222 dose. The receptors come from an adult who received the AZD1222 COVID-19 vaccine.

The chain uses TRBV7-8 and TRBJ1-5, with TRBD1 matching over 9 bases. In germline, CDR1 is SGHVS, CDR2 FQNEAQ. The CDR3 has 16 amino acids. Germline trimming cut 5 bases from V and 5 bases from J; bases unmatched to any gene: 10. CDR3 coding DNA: TGTGCCAGCAGCCCCAGGCCGGGACAGGGTTATCAGCCCCAGCATTTT. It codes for CASSPRPGQGYQPQHF.

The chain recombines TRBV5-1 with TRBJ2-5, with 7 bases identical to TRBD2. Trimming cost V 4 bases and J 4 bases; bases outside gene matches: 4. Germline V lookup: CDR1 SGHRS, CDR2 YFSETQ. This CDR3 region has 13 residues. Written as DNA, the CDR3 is TGCGCCAGCAGCCCGGGGGAGGGAGAGACCCAGTACTTC. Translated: CASSPGEGETQYF.

The CDR3 reads CASSSTGAGEQFF. The CDR3 bases are TGCGCCAGCAGCTCAACAGGCGCGGGCGAGCAGTTCTTC. The chain couples TRBV4-1 to TRBJ2-1; D possibly uses TRBD1 or TRBD2 (5 bases each). The CDR3 totals 13 residues. Germline-derived CDR1 and CDR2 are MGHRA and YSYEKL. V was shortened by 5 bases and J by 10 bases, with 15 bases between the two germline ends.

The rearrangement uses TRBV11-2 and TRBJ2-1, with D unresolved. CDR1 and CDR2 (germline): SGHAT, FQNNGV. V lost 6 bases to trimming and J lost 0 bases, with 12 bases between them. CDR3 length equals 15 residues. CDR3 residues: CASSWAVGSYNEQFF. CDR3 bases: TGTGCCAGCAGTTGGGCGGTCGGCTCCTACAATGAGCAGTTCTTC.

CDR3: CASSFRQNEANYGYTF. The DNA of the CDR3 is TGTGCCAGCTCTTTTCGACAGAACGAAGCTAACTATGGCTACACCTTC. The J gene is TRBJ1-2, the V gene TRBV18; possible D gene TRBD1, 5 bases. Trimming took 6 bases from V and 0 from J, leaving 17 bases between them. The CDR3 covers 16 residues. Germline V CDR1 and CDR2: KGHSH, LQKENI.

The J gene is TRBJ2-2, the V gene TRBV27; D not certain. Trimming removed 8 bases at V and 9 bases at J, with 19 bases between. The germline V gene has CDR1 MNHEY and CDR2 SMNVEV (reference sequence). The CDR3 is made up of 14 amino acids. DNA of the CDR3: TGTGCCAGCGCTCTCAGAACAAGAGGCCGGGAGCTGTTTTTT. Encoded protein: CASALRTRGRELFF.

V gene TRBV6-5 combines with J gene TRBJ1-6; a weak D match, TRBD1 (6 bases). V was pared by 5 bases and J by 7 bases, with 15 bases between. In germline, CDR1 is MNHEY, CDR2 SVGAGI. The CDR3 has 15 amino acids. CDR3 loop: CASSHQQGGNSPLHF. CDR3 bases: TGTGCCAGCAGTCACCAACAGGGTGGCAATTCACCCCTCCACTTT.

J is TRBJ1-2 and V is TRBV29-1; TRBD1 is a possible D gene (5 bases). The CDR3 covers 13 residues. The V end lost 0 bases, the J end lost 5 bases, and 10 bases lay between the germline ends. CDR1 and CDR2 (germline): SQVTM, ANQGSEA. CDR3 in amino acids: CSVEDGAKYGYTF. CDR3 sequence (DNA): TGCAGCGTTGAAGACGGGGCCAAATATGGCTACACCTTC. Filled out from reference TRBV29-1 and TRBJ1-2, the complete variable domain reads SAVISQKPSRDICQRGTSLTIQCQVDSQVTMMFWYRQQPGQSLTLIATANQGSEATYESGFVIDKFPISRPNLTFSTLTVSNMSPEDSSIYLCSVEDGAKYGYTFGSGTRLTVV.

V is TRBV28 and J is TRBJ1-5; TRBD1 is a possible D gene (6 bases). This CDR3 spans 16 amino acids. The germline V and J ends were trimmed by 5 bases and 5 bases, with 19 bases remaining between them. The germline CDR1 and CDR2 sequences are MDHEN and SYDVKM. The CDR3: CASSPTGRGGDQPQHF. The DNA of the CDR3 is TGTGCCAGCAGTCCTACGGGCAGGGGTGGGGATCAGCCCCAGCATTTT.

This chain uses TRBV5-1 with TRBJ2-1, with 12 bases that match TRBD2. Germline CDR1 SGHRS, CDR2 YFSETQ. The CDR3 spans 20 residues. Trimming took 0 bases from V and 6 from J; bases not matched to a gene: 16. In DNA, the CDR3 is TGCGCCAGCAGCTTGGTAGTGGGGGGTGCTAGCGGGAGGGCCTCCAATGAGCAGTTCTTC. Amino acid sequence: CASSLVVGGASGRASNEQFF.

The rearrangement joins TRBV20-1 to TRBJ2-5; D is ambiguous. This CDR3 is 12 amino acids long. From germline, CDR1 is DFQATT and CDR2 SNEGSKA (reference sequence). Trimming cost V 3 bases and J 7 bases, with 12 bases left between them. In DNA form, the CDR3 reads TGCAGTGCTAGTTCGCCAGGATGGACCCAGTACTTC. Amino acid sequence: CSASSPGWTQYF.

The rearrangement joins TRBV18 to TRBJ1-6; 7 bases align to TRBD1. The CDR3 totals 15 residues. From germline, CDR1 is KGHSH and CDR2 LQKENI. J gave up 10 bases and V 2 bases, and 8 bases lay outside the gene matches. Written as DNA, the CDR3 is TGTGCCAGCTCACCAGGGGCAGGGGGAGACTCACCCCTCCACTTT. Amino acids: CASSPGAGGDSPLHF.

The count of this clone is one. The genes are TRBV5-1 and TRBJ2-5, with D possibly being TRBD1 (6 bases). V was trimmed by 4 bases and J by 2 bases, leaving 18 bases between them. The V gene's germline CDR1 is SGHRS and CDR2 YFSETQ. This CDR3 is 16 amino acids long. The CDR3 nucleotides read TGCGCCAGCAGCGTCCGAGGGGGAGTGGCTCAAGAGACCCAGTACTTC. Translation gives CASSVRGGVAQETQYF.